This TCR beta chain was captured in a study of T cell repertoires in cytomegalovirus infection. Study-wide background: TCR beta signatures that were public indicated CMV infection and matching HLA type.

This clonotype was recorded a few times. Its antigen is not identified. The CDR3 extends over 15 amino acids. Looked up from germline, CDR1 is SNHLY and CDR2 is FYNNEI. V shed 0 bases and J shed 6 bases, with 11 bases lying between them. Each CDR3 protein gets one entry after TCRdb re-called the reads with MiXCR. The table lists about 340,000 distinct CDR3 sequences, 29% of them singletons. The study, taken as a whole, reports: HLA-C-restricted CMV-specific TCR beta clonotypes were dominant in the ex vivo response.

The V and J genes are TRBV2 and TRBJ1-4; no clear D. This TCR derives from a human donor in good health (CMV status not recorded). Some clones in this sample may be carry-over from other donors' samples. Sequenced material: cultured PBMCs, taken from culture after CMV antigen stimulation. DNA of the CDR3: TGTGCCAGCAGTGAAGCGCGGGTTCGAGATGAAAAACTGTTTTTT. It specifies CASSEARVRDEKLFF.